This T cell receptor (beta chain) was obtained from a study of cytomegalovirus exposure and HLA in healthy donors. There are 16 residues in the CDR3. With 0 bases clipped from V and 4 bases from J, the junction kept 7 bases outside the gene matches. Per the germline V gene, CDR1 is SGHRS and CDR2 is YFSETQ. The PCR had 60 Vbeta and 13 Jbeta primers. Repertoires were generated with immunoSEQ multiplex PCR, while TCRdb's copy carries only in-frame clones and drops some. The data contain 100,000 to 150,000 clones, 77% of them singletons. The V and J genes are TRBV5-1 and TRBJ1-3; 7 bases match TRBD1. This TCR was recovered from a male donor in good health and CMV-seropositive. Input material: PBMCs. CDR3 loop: CASSLDSGGYGNTIYF. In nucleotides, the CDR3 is TGCGCCAGCAGCTTGGACTCAGGGGGGTACGGAAACACCATATATTTT.